These 3 T cell receptor beta chains were sequenced from one sample in a study of human T cells and chemical hapten exposure. A single record per CDR3 protein comes from TCRdb applying MiXCR to the RACE reads. The sample carries 150,000 to 200,000 distinct CDR3 sequences, approximately 20% recorded once. Time point indicated: patch test 1, 2 weeks after DPC sensitization. Treatment in this sample: therapeutic diphenylcyclopropenone sensitization with weekly scalp DPC. This material consisted of whole blood, taken in connection with sensitization to the hapten diphenylcyclopropenone (DPC). The receptors shown here come from a woman aged 50 to 65 with alopecia areata. Some clones in this sample may be carry-over from other donors' samples.

This clonotype occurred a few times. The J gene is TRBJ2-3, the V gene TRBV20-1; no clear D gene. Germline V gene sequence: CDR1 DFQATT, CDR2 SNEGSKA (reference sequence). The CDR3 covers 15 residues. The V end was cut by 3 bases, the J end by 0 bases, with 13 bases between. The CDR3 sequence is CSASHRAVSTDTQYF. In DNA, the CDR3 is TGCAGTGCTAGTCATAGGGCGGTTAGCACAGATACGCAGTATTTT.

This clonotype occurred a few times. Here the CDR3 reads CASSLGLATSSETQYF. The CDR3 DNA reads as TGCGCCAGCAGCTTGGGACTAGCGACGAGCAGCGAGACCCAGTACTTC. The gene calls are TRBV5-1 and TRBJ2-5, with 8 bases lining up with TRBD2. The CDR3 is made up of 16 amino acids. Germline trimming cut 0 bases from V and 5 bases from J; bases unmatched to any gene: 9. Per the germline V gene, CDR1 is SGHRS and CDR2 is YFSETQ.

CDR3 bases: TGTGCCAGCAGCTTTGTCGGTAGCAGACTCAATGAGCAGTTCTTC. Translated, it gives CASSFVGSRLNEQFF. The rearrangement uses TRBV7-9 and TRBJ2-1; D is undetermined. This CDR3 is 15 amino acids long. Per the germline V gene, CDR1 is SEHNR and CDR2 is FQNEAQ (reference sequence). With 3 bases removed from V and 6 bases from J, the gap between germline ends came to 15 bases.